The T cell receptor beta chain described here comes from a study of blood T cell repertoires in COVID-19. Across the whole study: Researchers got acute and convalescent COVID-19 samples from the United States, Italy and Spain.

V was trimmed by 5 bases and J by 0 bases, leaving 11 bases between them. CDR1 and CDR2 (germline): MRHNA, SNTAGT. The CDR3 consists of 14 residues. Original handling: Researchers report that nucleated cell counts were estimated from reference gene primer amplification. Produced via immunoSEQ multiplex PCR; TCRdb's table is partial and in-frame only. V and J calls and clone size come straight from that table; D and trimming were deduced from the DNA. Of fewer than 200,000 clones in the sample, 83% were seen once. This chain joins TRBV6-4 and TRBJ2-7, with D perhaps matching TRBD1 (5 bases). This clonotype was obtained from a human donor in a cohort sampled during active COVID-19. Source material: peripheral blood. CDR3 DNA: TGTGCCAGCAGTCGAGACAGAAGCTCCTACGAGCAGTACTTC. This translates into CASSRDRSSYEQYF.